This T cell receptor beta chain was profiled in a study of cytomegalovirus exposure and HLA in healthy donors (TCRdb year 2017). As for the study more broadly: According to an earlier analysis of 587 of the donors, about 179 million T cells yielded 120 million or so unique TCR beta sequences and about 280 Gb of sequence data. An early release covering roughly 600 HLA-typed donors comprised approximately 290 gigabases of sequencing data and about 90 million unique TCR sequences. Of the roughly 400 genotyped donors, 81% were placed in the genetic ancestry cluster associated with self-reported Caucasian donors. The study aimed to test whether cataloging public T cell receptors could reveal signatures of past pathogen exposure. The study used immunosequencing to profile the T cell repertoires of 666 subjects and linked those repertoires to cytomegalovirus serostatus. In addition to the first cohort of approximately 650 subjects, a separate validation cohort of 120 different subjects was used. To predict cytomegalovirus infection status, the study brought together high-throughput TCR immunosequencing, statistical association of individual TCRs with disease status, and machine learning. To study patterns of TCR occurrence, a later analysis re-analyzed previously published TCR beta repertoires from around 670 donors and added high-resolution HLA genotyping. Rather than using new phenotypic data, the later analysis identified candidate immune exposures from TCR beta sequences and from how often those sequences occurred across donors. To decide whether each TCR beta V gene segment behaved as functional or pseudogenic, an earlier analysis of approximately 590 of the donors relied on high-throughput TCR beta sequencing. Alongside the repertoire data, information on donor age, sex, ethnicity and CMV serostatus was compiled. A later genetic analysis took genome-wide SNP genotypes for about 55% of the roughly 670 donors and used that subset as a discovery cohort. Every discovery cohort repertoire had been produced on one sequencing platform. HLA typing covered class I and class II loci at four-digit resolution. The number of typed donors differed by locus: about 629-640 for A, B, C, DRB1 and DQB1; 522 for DQA1; approximately 600 for DPA1; and 400 to 480 for DPB1. Because of strong linkage in the cohort, roughly 5 DR-DQ haplotypes were treated as single units for association and clustering. Among roughly 400 genotyped donors of the cohort, an average of approximately 200,000 unique TCR beta nucleotide sequences was sequenced per donor, of which about 18% were non-productive. Points the paper makes about the study in general: In an earlier analysis of some 500 of the donors, most TCR beta V segments were observed in productive rearrangements about 87% or about 30% of the time, broadly matching IMGT annotations. HLA typing was unavailable for some donors at each locus, so association tests used only the typed subset. Linkage disequilibrium might explain the correlated functional status among segregating V segments, but an unknown experimental factor could not be excluded. According to a later analysis, most CMV-associated TCR beta chains appeared to be HLA-restricted, and the HLA associations seemed to be driven largely by CMV exposure. In a later genetic analysis, fewer N-insertions in productive TCRs were reported among donors in an Asian-associated ancestry cluster than the roughly 700-donor mean. The classifier was reported to diagnose cytomegalovirus status with high specificity and sensitivity in both the original and validation cohorts. An association between a missense DCLRE1C variant and V-gene and J-gene trimming of TCR beta chains was found in a later genetic analysis and replicated in an independent cohort. CMV serostatus was the only immune exposure information available for the cohort. The sequencing pipeline was judged likely to have produced a cluster of highly shared sequence variants as a technical artifact. In a later analysis, the rate of TCR association differed among HLA loci, with DRB1 alleles having the most associated TCRs and HLA-C alleles having the fewest. Approximately 16 rarely observed V segments, including chromosome 9 orphons, were excluded from the earlier analysis of some 590 of the donors because counts were too low. Compared with equally common non-associated chains, HLA-associated TCR beta chains in a later analysis were more clonally expanded and had lower generation probabilities. At a false discovery rate of 0.05, a later analysis linked 16,951 TCR beta sequences to specific HLA alleles. When HLA alleles, especially DR and DQ, strongly co-occurred, attributing TCR associations to individual alleles was difficult. Three of the identified cytomegalovirus-associated TCR beta chains were confirmed in vitro to be specific for cytomegalovirus antigens. Several of the top co-occurrence clusters appeared to be linked to parvovirus B19, influenza, CMV and Epstein-Barr virus, according to a later analysis. The authors suggested that the approach could potentially be generalized to other disease states and immunological phenotypes. A further reported finding was that TCR beta sequences accurately predicted the HLA-A and HLA-B alleles for most subjects in the first cohort. Presence/absence analyses assumed roughly uniform sequencing depth across donors, an assumption that may not hold. The 87-base-pair reads could not distinguish some IMGT-functional V segments, including TRBV6-2 and TRBV6-3, so those segments were excluded. This cohort had only TCR beta chains sequenced, and the lack of alpha or paired-chain data limited which features could be detected. A total of fewer than 200 TCR beta chains were listed by the study as associated with cytomegalovirus. While some public TCRs were present in many individuals, most TCR sequences turned up only very rarely across donors.

In total, around 600 healthy bone marrow donors made up the cohort. All cohort members were sampled while nominally healthy, although unrecorded immune exposures were likely present. The donor was CMV seronegative and was included in the group of 352 seronegative cohort members. A peripheral blood sample was collected from each donor, and TCR beta sequencing was performed on peripheral blood mononuclear cells. The Qiagen DNeasy Blood Extraction Kit was used to extract genomic DNA from the blood cell samples. The library was generated by the immunoSEQ multiplex PCR assay. The multiplex PCR relied on a mix of 60 forward primers for TCR Vbeta segments and 13 reverse primers for TCR Jbeta segments. The CDR3 region of rearranged TCR beta genes was amplified from genomic DNA by a multiplex PCR assay. On the Illumina HiSeq System, the amplified TCR beta libraries were sequenced as 87-base-pair reads. As for the authors' bioinformatics: Across the 670 or so repertoires, a later analysis counted 60 million to 90 million unique TCR beta chains, roughly 11 million of which were shared by at least two donors. Raw reads were error-corrected and collapsed into unique sequences by a nearest-neighbor algorithm in which closely related sequences were merged to remove PCR and sequencing errors. V, D and J gene segments were assigned by aligning CDR3 sequences to IMGT reference sequences. For a sequence to be retained, at least a six-nucleotide match to both a V gene segment and a J gene segment was required. A rearrangement was called productive if the CDR3 had no stop codons and remained in frame with V and J, and every other rearrangement was called non-productive. Following IMGT convention, CDR3 was defined as the stretch from the second conserved V-encoded cysteine to the conserved J-encoded phenylalanine. The earlier analysis of about 590 of the donors excluded sequences that lacked an unambiguous match to a single V gene segment. An earlier analysis of approximately 590 of the donors classified V segments as functional when productive rearrangements were above 56.7% and as segregating when the standard deviation between donors was above 5%. A statistical classification framework was built for diagnosing cytomegalovirus status from the catalog of TCR beta chain sequences. In a later analysis, TCR nucleotide sequences were compared against IMGT/GENE-DB human TR gene sequences so that V and J genes could be assigned. In a later analysis, CDR3 sequences and most-parsimonious VDJ recombination scenarios were assigned using the TCRdist pipeline. In a later analysis, each TCR beta chain was defined by its CDR3 amino acid sequence together with its V-gene family, and reads lacking a unique V-gene family were excluded. A later analysis removed 600 or so highly shared, low-generation-probability nucleotide sequences to deal with suspected cross-contamination and a sequencing artifact. A later analysis calculated a clonal expansion index for each public chain from normalized within-repertoire ranks of inferred template counts. A later analysis computed generation probabilities with a VDJ recombination model fitted to out-of-frame rearrangements, and checked the results against IGoR. In a later analysis, TCR-TCR, TCR-HLA and TCR-CMV co-occurrence was scored with hypergeometric tests, and a repertoire-size bias correction was applied to TCR pairs. To estimate false discovery rates, a later analysis permuted the HLA or CMV assignments 20 times. In a later analysis, co-occurring TCRs were grouped with DBSCAN, and TCRdist sequence similarity was added when clustering was performed within HLA-allele-positive subsets. Co-occurrence clustering excluded repertoires with fewer than 30,000 or more than 120,000 public chains, plus five with anomalous nucleotide sharing. The table comes from immuneACCESS by way of TCRdb, which keeps in-frame sequences with V and J called. Part of the clones is missing from these tables; in studies checked, under half for an unresolved V gene and the rest for unknown reasons. The V and J calls and clone size were taken over from that table, and D and trimming were inferred from the DNA. The sample table contains 100,000 to 120,000 clones; only one count was recorded for 70% to 85% of them. Around 2.6% of the sample is taken by the ten largest.

Measured from the cysteine to the valine, the CDR3 is 14 residues long. Here the CDR3 DNA is all that survives: 42 bases in frame from base 1. CDR1 and CDR2, per the germline V gene, are MNHNS and SASEGT. V is cut by 0 bases and J by 13 bases, and the space between the germline ends is 19 bases. Points on this clone: There is no known antigen for this receptor. Per-base quality was not reported, and no clone a single base away is much larger than it.

What was sequenced was PBMCs. The rearrangement joined TRBV6-1 to TRBJ2-7, with a tentative D gene TRBD1 over 7 matching bases. This receptor was obtained from a woman aged 18-30 years in good health and CMV-seronegative. The CDR3 has the sequence CASSEAGGGTASYV. The bases read TGTGCCAGCAGTGAAGCTGGAGGCGGGACAGCGAGTTACGTC.